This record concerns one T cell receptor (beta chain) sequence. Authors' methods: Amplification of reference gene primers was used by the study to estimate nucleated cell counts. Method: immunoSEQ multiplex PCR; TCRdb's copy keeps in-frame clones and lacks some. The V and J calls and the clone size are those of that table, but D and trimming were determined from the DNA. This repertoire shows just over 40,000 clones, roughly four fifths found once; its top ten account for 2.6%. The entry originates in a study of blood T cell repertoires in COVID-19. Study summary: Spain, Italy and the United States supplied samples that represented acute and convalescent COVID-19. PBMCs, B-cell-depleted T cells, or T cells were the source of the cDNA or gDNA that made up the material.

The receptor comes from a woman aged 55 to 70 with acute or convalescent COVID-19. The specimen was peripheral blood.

As DNA, the CDR3 is TGTGCCATCAGTGAGCGAAACCTCGGTGGGGCCAATCAGCCCCAGCATTTT. As protein: CAISERNLGGANQPQHF. The chain couples TRBV10-3 to TRBJ1-5; possible D gene TRBD1, 5 bases. V was trimmed by 2 bases and J by 3 bases, leaving 17 bases between them. The germline V gene encodes CDR1 ENHRY and CDR2 SYGVKD. The CDR3 extends over 17 amino acids.